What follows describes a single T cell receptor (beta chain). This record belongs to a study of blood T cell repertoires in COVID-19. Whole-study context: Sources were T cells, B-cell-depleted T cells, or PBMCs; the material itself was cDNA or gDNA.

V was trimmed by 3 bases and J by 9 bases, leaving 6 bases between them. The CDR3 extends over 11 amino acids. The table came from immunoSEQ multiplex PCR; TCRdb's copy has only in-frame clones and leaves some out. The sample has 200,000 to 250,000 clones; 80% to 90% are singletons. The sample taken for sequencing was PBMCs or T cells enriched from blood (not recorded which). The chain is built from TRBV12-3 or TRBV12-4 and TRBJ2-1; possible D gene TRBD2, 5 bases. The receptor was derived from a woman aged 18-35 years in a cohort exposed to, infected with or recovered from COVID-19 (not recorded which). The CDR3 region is CASSFEGEQFF. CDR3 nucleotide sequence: TGTGCCAGCAGTTTTGAGGGTGAGCAGTTCTTC.